This T cell receptor (beta chain) is from a study of graft-versus-host responses after intestinal transplantation. Turning to the study itself: Uniformly, recipients were administered anti-thymocyte globulin induction with subsequent tacrolimus and steroids for two to three years. General observations from the study: Recipient marrow showed GvH clones, some seen first in ileum or blood.

Processing was applied to graft tissue in order to liberate intraepithelial and lamina propria lymphocytes. Comment on this clone: The antigen is undetermined.

Sequencing used immunoSEQ multiplex PCR; TCRdb keeps in-frame clones, though not all of them. This sample has around 17,000 clones; less than 85% occur once, and the top ten carry about 6.1%. J lost 3 bases, V lost 0 bases, and 6 bases had no gene match. Germline values: CDR1 SGDLS, CDR2 YYNGEE. The CDR3 has 16 residues. The sequence was obtained from a human patient who received an intestinal transplant, so some T cells may come from the graft donor. Sample: ileum tissue, taken 17 days after transplant. This chain uses TRBV9 with TRBJ2-1; TRBD2 agrees at 7 bases. The CDR3 sequence: CASSVESGKVYNEQFF. As DNA, the CDR3 is TGTGCCAGCAGCGTAGAAAGCGGGAAGGTCTACAATGAGCAGTTCTTC.